This T cell receptor (beta chain) was sequenced during a study of patients and donors after allogeneic stem cell transplantation. This clonotype has a handful of counts. TCRdb re-derived calls from the RT-PCR reads in MiXCR, one entry per CDR3 protein. The repertoire holds roughly 960,000 distinct CDR3 sequences, with roughly 17% as singletons. This CDR3 has 14 residues. The trim removed 5 bases at V and 7 bases at J, leaving 7 bases unmatched. The V gene's germline CDR1 is SGHTA and CDR2 FQGNSA. The sample was blood, either unsorted or a sorted T cell fraction (not recorded which). The V call is TRBV7-2, the J call TRBJ2-1, with 8 bases lining up with TRBD2. The TCR comes from a human donor who was either an allogeneic HSCT recipient or a stem cell or donor lymphocyte infusion donor (not recorded which). It is not recorded whose cells these are; they may come from a transplant donor. The CDR3 loop reads CASSREGPRNEQFF. As DNA, the CDR3 is TGTGCCAGCAGCCGGGAGGGGCCGAGGAATGAGCAGTTCTTC.